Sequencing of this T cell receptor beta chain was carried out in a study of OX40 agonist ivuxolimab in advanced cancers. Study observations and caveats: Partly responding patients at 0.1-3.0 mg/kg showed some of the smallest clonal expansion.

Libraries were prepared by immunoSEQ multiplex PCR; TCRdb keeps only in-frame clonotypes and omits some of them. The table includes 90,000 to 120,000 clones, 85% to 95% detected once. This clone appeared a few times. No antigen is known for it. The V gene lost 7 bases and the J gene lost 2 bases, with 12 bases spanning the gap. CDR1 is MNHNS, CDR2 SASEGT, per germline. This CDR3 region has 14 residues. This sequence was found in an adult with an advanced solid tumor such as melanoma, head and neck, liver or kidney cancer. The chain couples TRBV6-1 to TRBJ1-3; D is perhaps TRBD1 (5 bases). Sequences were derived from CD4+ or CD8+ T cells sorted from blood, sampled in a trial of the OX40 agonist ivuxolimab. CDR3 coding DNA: TGTGCCAGCACCTTGGACATTACTGGAAACACCATATATTTT. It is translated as CASTLDITGNTIYF.